The 30 T cell receptor beta chains reported below all come from one sample, sequenced in a study of cytomegalovirus exposure and HLA in healthy donors. 60 Vbeta and 13 Jbeta primers were used in PCR. The assay was immunoSEQ multiplex PCR, and TCRdb's table has in-frame clones only and misses some. The top ten clones hold 1.8% of a sample with under 150,000 clones, approximately 77% of them seen once. Sequencing used PBMCs. These receptors were collected from a man aged 18 to 29 in good health and CMV-seronegative.

The chain uses TRBV5-1 and TRBJ2-1, with 8 nucleotides matching TRBD1. This CDR3 is built from 15 residues. The V and J ends lost 4 bases and 8 bases, in that order; junction bases with no gene match: 11. In germline, CDR1 is SGHRS, CDR2 YFSETQ. This chain's CDR3 is CASSRGQDKPHEQFF. The CDR3 DNA reads TGCGCCAGCAGCCGGGGACAGGACAAACCTCATGAGCAGTTCTTC.

The V gene is TRBV15, the J gene TRBJ2-3; the D is unclear. Trimming took 1 base from V and 3 from J, leaving 2 bases between them. CDR3 size: 12 residues. Per germline, CDR1 LNHNV and CDR2 YYDKDF (reference sequence). The CDR3 sequence is CATSRVTDTQYF. CDR3 bases: TGTGCCACCAGCAGAGTAACAGATACGCAGTATTTT.

CDR3 amino acids: CASTPPLGLTYEQYF. The DNA of the CDR3 is TGTGCCAGCACCCCTCCCTTGGGGCTAACCTACGAGCAGTACTTC. The chain is built from TRBV11-2 and TRBJ2-7, with a possible D match to TRBD1 (5 bases). Germline V gives CDR1 SGHAT, CDR2 FQNNGV. The CDR3 covers 15 residues. The V gene lost 7 bases and the J gene lost 2 bases, with 18 bases spanning the gap.

The V call is TRBV5-1, the J call TRBJ2-1; the D gene is possibly TRBD2 (7 bases). Germline CDR1 and CDR2: SGHRS and YFSETQ. The ends were cut back, 4 bases at V and 3 bases at J, with 14 bases in the middle. This CDR3 region has 15 residues. CDR3 nucleotide sequence: TGCGCCAGCAGCCCGGAGGGGGGGAACTACAATGAGCAGTTCTTC. Its translation: CASSPEGGNYNEQFF.

This sequence joins TRBV6-1 and TRBJ2-7; no definite D call. This CDR3 is built from 11 residues. The V and J ends lost 3 bases and 3 bases respectively, with 3 bases between them. The V gene's germline CDR1 is MNHNS and CDR2 SASEGT. The CDR3 protein is CASSDLYEQYF. DNA for the CDR3: TGTGCCAGCAGTGATCTCTACGAGCAGTACTTC.

The chain joins TRBV4-3 to TRBJ1-1, with 7 bases that match TRBD1. CDR3 length: 13 amino acids. V lost 4 bases and J lost 4; bases outside the gene matches: 3. Germline assignment: CDR1 LGHNA and CDR2 YSLEER. The CDR3 region has the DNA TGCGCCAGCAGCCGGGACAGCGGCACTGAAGCTTTCTTT. It specifies CASSRDSGTEAFF.

This chain uses TRBV5-4 with TRBJ2-3, with D perhaps TRBD1 (6 bases). CDR3 length: 16 residues. In germline, CDR1 is SGHNT, CDR2 YYREEE (reference sequence). V dropped 2 bases and J dropped 2 bases, with 15 bases sitting between them. CDR3 protein: CASSFLQGRFTDTQYF. In DNA, the CDR3 is TGTGCCAGCAGCTTTCTACAGGGCAGGTTCACAGATACGCAGTATTTT.

The V call is TRBV6-6, the J call TRBJ1-5, with TRBD1 matching 7 bases. This CDR3 has 16 residues. V trimming: 6 bases; J trimming: 7 bases; junction bases outside the gene matches: 15. Per germline, CDR1 MNHNY and CDR2 SVGAGI (reference sequence). The CDR3 DNA is TGTGCCAGCAGCTTAGACAGGGTGGGGAGTTGGCAGCCCCAGCATTTT. Translated: CASSLDRVGSWQPQHF.

Notes on this clone: Additional DNA sequences in this sample encode the identical CDR3. The CDR3 DNA reads as TGTGCCAGCAGCTTAAGGGGGACGGAGACAGGCCATGGCTACACCTTC. This sequence encodes CASSLRGTETGHGYTF. The chain combines TRBV13 with TRBJ1-2; D perhaps matches TRBD1 (6 bases). The germline V gene has CDR1 PRHDT and CDR2 FYEKMQ (reference sequence). V was pared by 2 bases and J by 6 bases, with 19 bases between. CDR3 length: 16 residues.

The chain couples TRBV6-1 to TRBJ2-2, with D unclear. The CDR3 length is 15 residues. Trimming removed 8 bases from V and 0 bases from J, with 13 bases in between. Germline V CDR1 and CDR2: MNHNS, SASEGT. The CDR3 region has the DNA TGTGCCAGCCTTCCGAGCCTCCCGAACACCGGGGAGCTGTTTTTT. Its translation is CASLPSLPNTGELFF.

By sample share, this clone is medium-sized. The rearrangement joins TRBV6-5 to TRBJ2-2, with D perhaps TRBD1 (7 bases). Trimming removed 7 bases at V and 4 bases at J, with 13 bases between. Germline CDR1 and CDR2: MNHEY and SVGAGI. CDR3 length: 14 residues. CDR3 region: CASKEEGATGELFF. CDR3 coding DNA: TGTGCCAGCAAGGAGGAGGGGGCCACCGGGGAGCTGTTTTTT.

Points on this clone: Other DNA variants within this sample encode the same CDR3. CDR3 sequence reads: CASSQDRGNTEAFF. CDR3 coding DNA: TGCGCCAGCAGCCAGGACAGGGGGAACACTGAAGCTTTCTTT. V is TRBV4-3 and J is TRBJ1-1; 9 bases agree with TRBD1. V gave up 3 bases and J gave up 1 base; unmatched junction bases: 0. The germline CDR1 and CDR2 sequences are LGHNA and YSLEER. CDR3 length: 14 residues.

V and J are TRBV6-5 and TRBJ2-7; no clear D. Trimming left V 1 base short and J 6 bases short, with 4 bases between. CDR3 length: 11 amino acids. Germline CDR1 and CDR2: MNHEY and SVGAGI. In DNA form, the CDR3 reads TGTGCCAGCAGTTACTACGGCGAGCAGTACTTC. Protein: CASSYYGEQYF.

This chain connects TRBV9 to TRBJ2-7, with TRBD1 matching over 7 bases. The junction had 3 bases not matched to a gene; V was cut back by 0 bases and J by 3 bases. From germline, CDR1 is SGDLS and CDR2 YYNGEE. The CDR3 has 14 amino acids. CDR3 DNA: TGTGCCAGCAGCGTAGGGCAGGGGGACTACGAGCAGTACTTC. It encodes CASSVGQGDYEQYF. The whole variable domain, filled in from reference TRBV9 and TRBJ2-7, reads DSGVTQTPKHLITATGQRVTLRCSPRSGDLSVYWYQQSLDQGLQFLIQYYNGEERAKGNILERFSAQQFPDLHSELNLSSLELGDSALYFCASSVGQGDYEQYFGPGTRLTVT.

This chain uses TRBV6-6 with TRBJ2-2; TRBD2 matches at 8 bases. V lost 2 bases, J lost 3 bases, and 5 bases stayed unmatched. The CDR3 is made up of 16 amino acids. Germline-derived CDR1 and CDR2 are MNHNY and SVGAGI (reference sequence). The CDR3 DNA reads as TGTGCCAGCAGTTACGGAGCGGGGGCGGACACCGGGGAGCTGTTTTTT. As protein: CASSYGAGADTGELFF.

The chain carries TRBV7-7 and TRBJ2-1; 12 nucleotides agree with TRBD2. CDR3 size: 16 residues. The germline gives CDR1 SSHAT, CDR2 FNYEAQ (reference sequence). V shed 1 base, J shed 6 bases, and the junction held 4 bases outside the gene matches. The CDR3 nucleotides read TGTGCCAGCAGCTTAGGACTAGCGGGGGCCGTCAATGAGCAGTTCTTC. It codes for CASSLGLAGAVNEQFF.

The rearrangement links TRBV29-1 to TRBJ2-4; D is uncertain. The V gene lost 4 bases and the J gene lost 0 bases, with 4 bases spanning the gap. Germline V gene lookup returns CDR1 SQVTM and CDR2 ANQGSEA. This CDR3 is 12 amino acids long. The CDR3 bases are TGCAGCGTTGGCGTAGCCAAAAACATTCAGTACTTC. Translation: CSVGVAKNIQYF. The complete variable domain, with remaining parts taken from reference TRBV29-1 and TRBJ2-4, reads SAVISQKPSRDICQRGTSLTIQCQVDSQVTMMFWYRQQPGQSLTLIATANQGSEATYESGFVIDKFPISRPNLTFSTLTVSNMSPEDSSIYLCSVGVAKNIQYFGAGTRLSVL.

The chain has TRBV9 and TRBJ1-2; 8 bases line up with TRBD1. This CDR3 region has 14 residues. The germline gives CDR1 SGDLS, CDR2 YYNGEE. The J segment lost 6 bases and the V segment lost 4 bases, leaving 8 bases of the junction unmatched. The chain's CDR3 is CASSTDRGSDGYTF. In DNA form, the CDR3 reads TGTGCCAGCAGCACTGACAGGGGCAGTGATGGCTACACCTTC.

This chain links TRBV6-5 with TRBJ2-1; 9 bases are a match to TRBD2. Germline V gives CDR1 MNHEY, CDR2 SVGAGI. J was trimmed by 3 bases and V by 4 bases; bases with no gene match: 4. The CDR3 length is 15 residues. As DNA, the CDR3 is TGTGCCAGCAGTTTTAGCGGGGGTGGCTACAATGAGCAGTTCTTC. This sequence encodes CASSFSGGGYNEQFF.

The V gene is TRBV27, the J gene TRBJ2-1; the match to TRBD2 covers 13 bases. This CDR3 has 17 amino acids. The trim removed 6 bases at V and 5 bases at J, leaving 10 bases unmatched. The V gene's germline CDR1 is MNHEY and CDR2 SMNVEV (reference sequence). CDR3 coding DNA: TGTGCCAGCAGACTAGCGGGGGGGCGAATGGTAAACAATGAGCAGTTCTTC. Translating gives CASRLAGGRMVNNEQFF.

This clone was recorded once. V usage is TRBV27 and J usage is TRBJ1-2; 7 bases fit TRBD1. The CDR3 has 15 amino acids. Germline lookup yields CDR1 MNHEY and CDR2 SMNVEV (reference sequence). V trimming: 5 bases; J trimming: 4 bases; junction bases outside the gene matches: 10. CDR3 sequence reads: CASSRETGMTYGYTF. As DNA, the CDR3 is TGTGCCAGCAGTCGCGAGACAGGGATGACCTATGGCTACACCTTC.

The V and J genes are TRBV15 and TRBJ1-5; weak D call: TRBD1 (5 bases). Germline lookup yields CDR1 LNHNV and CDR2 YYDKDF (reference sequence). The CDR3 runs 17 residues. Deletions cut 5 bases from V and 2 bases from J, with 19 bases between. The CDR3 coding sequence is TGTGCCACCAGCGGATCTCGACAGACAGAACGCAATCAGCCCCAGCATTTT. This sequence encodes CATSGSRQTERNQPQHF.

The V gene is TRBV5-3, the J gene TRBJ1-6; TRBD1 aligns across 10 bases. TRBV5-3 is an ORF for which the function is uncertain. The CDR3 extends over 16 amino acids. V shed 5 bases and J 10 bases; nucleotides not matched to a gene: 12. The CDR3 DNA is TGTGCCAGAAGAGCCAGGGACAGGGGAGGGAAGTCACCCCTCCACTTT. Translation: CARRARDRGGKSPLHF.

The chain employs TRBV19 and TRBJ2-2; 7 bases line up with TRBD1. The CDR3 spans 15 residues. Trimming at V came to 3 bases and at J to 4 bases, leaving 5 bases not matched to a gene. Germline V gene sequence: CDR1 LNHDA, CDR2 SQIVND (reference sequence). This chain's CDR3 is CASSIYRGVTGELFF. The CDR3 DNA sequence: TGTGCCAGTAGTATTTACAGGGGCGTCACCGGGGAGCTGTTTTTT.

The chain employs TRBV9 and TRBJ1-6, with D possibly TRBD1 on 6 matching bases. The CDR3 consists of 16 residues. In germline, CDR1 is SGDLS, CDR2 YYNGEE. V lost 0 bases and J 8 bases, leaving 15 bases between the germline ends. CDR3 bases: TGTGCCAGCAGCGTAGGGCAATCACAGGGAGATTCACCCCTCCACTTT. Its translation is CASSVGQSQGDSPLHF.

This rearrangement joins TRBV7-9 to TRBJ1-2, with D maybe TRBD1 (6 bases). The CDR3 contains 15 residues. With 5 bases removed from V and 4 bases from J, the gap between germline ends came to 17 bases. The germline CDR1 and CDR2 sequences are SEHNR and FQNEAQ (reference sequence). This CDR3 reads CASSRGEGGSYGYTF. CDR3 nucleotide sequence: TGTGCCAGCAGCCGTGGGGAGGGGGGGAGCTATGGCTACACCTTC.

The V call is TRBV2, the J call TRBJ2-5, with 14 bases matching TRBD2. J lost 4 bases, V lost 7 bases, and 8 bases had no gene match. Looked up from germline, CDR1 is SNHLY and CDR2 is FYNNEI. The length of the CDR3 is 16 residues. The CDR3 DNA reads TGTGCCAGCACCAAGACTAGCGGGGGGGCAGGAGAGACCCAGTACTTC. The encoded protein is CASTKTSGGAGETQYF.

The V call is TRBV6-5, the J call TRBJ1-1; D gene uncertain. The CDR3 has 14 residues. Germline V CDR1 and CDR2: MNHEY, SVGAGI. V shed 6 bases and J shed 1 base, with 12 bases lying between them. CDR3 sequence reads: CASRVETPNTEAFF. The CDR3 region has the DNA TGTGCCAGCAGGGTCGAGACACCGAACACTGAAGCTTTCTTT.

As concerns this clone: Its ends do not fully match the called genes, so a read error is possible. The chain is built from TRBV9 and TRBJ1-6; D ambiguous. The germline CDR1 and CDR2 sequences are SGDLS and YYNGEE. This CDR3 has 17 amino acids. The CDR3 DNA sequence: TGTGTCAGCAGCGTAGAAGGCGGAAAAAGGAAAAATTCACCCCTCCACTTT. It encodes CVSSVEGGKRKNSPLHF.

The chain recombines TRBV11-3 with TRBJ1-1; 9 bases line up with TRBD1. The CDR3 is made up of 13 amino acids. Germline CDR1 and CDR2: SGHNT and YENEEA. J gave up 8 bases and V 3 bases, and 4 bases lay outside the gene matches. CDR3 amino acids: CASSFGTGTEAFF. In DNA, the CDR3 is TGTGCCAGCAGCTTTGGGACAGGGACCGAAGCTTTCTTT.